The 19 T cell receptor beta chains reported below all come from one sample, sequenced in a study of T cell responses to AZD1222 COVID-19 vaccine. TCRdb keeps only in-frame clones here, not all; method: immunoSEQ multiplex PCR. The sample lists 150,000 to 200,000 clones, roughly 87% seen once, with around 6.3% in the top ten. The source material was peripheral blood, sampled 28 days after the second AZD1222 dose. These receptors all come from an adult who received the AZD1222 COVID-19 vaccine.

This sequence joins TRBV9 and TRBJ2-1; no firm D call. Germline V gene lookup returns CDR1 SGDLS and CDR2 YYNGEE. CDR3 size: 16 residues. Deletions cut 0 bases from V and 0 bases from J, with 10 bases between. The CDR3 sequence is CASSVVPISSYNEQFF. For the CDR3, the DNA is TGTGCCAGCAGCGTAGTTCCTATCAGCTCCTACAATGAGCAGTTCTTC.

This clone was observed once. The rearrangement links TRBV29-1 to TRBJ1-2, with D unresolved. Trimming removed 5 bases at V and 1 base at J, with 11 bases between. This CDR3 spans 13 amino acids. The germline CDR1 and CDR2 sequences are SQVTM and ANQGSEA. CDR3 DNA: TGCAGCGTTCTGTCGGCGGGTAACTATGGCTACACCTTC. Encoded protein: CSVLSAGNYGYTF.

The chain couples TRBV19 to TRBJ1-2; no firm D call. Germline V gene sequence: CDR1 LNHDA, CDR2 SQIVND (reference sequence). The CDR3 contains 14 residues. V lost 5 bases to trimming and J lost 4 bases, with 14 bases between them. CDR3 DNA sequence: TGTGCCAGTAGTCCCATCTCCACCTCCTATGGCTACACCTTC. It is translated as CASSPISTSYGYTF. Based on the CDR3 plus reference TRBV19 and TRBJ1-2, the full variable domain is DGGITQSPKYLFRKEGQNVTLSCEQNLNHDAMYWYRQDPGQGLRLIYYSQIVNDFQKGDIAEGYSVSREKKESFPLTVTSAQKNPTAFYLCASSPISTSYGYTFGSGTRLTVV.

This clone occurred once. This chain links TRBV5-1 with TRBJ1-4; D possibly corresponds to TRBD1 (5 bases). CDR3 length: 16 amino acids. V shed 0 bases and J shed 0 bases, with 9 bases lying between them. Germline-derived CDR1 and CDR2 are SGHRS and YFSETQ. Here the CDR3 reads CASSLDPGATNEKLFF. DNA for the CDR3: TGCGCCAGCAGCTTGGATCCGGGGGCAACTAATGAAAAACTGTTTTTT.

V usage is TRBV7-9 and J usage is TRBJ1-5, with TRBD1 as a possible D gene (6 bases). Germline V CDR1 and CDR2: SEHNR, FQNEAQ (reference sequence). The CDR3 covers 14 residues. Trimming took 2 bases from V and 5 from J, leaving 10 bases between them. CDR3 loop: CASSLTGRDQPQHF. The CDR3, as DNA: TGTGCCAGCAGCTTAACAGGGAGGGATCAGCCCCAGCATTTT.

The chain carries TRBV2 and TRBJ1-4; D remains ambiguous. Trimming stripped 6 bases from V and 6 bases from J, with 11 bases between. The germline gives CDR1 SNHLY, CDR2 FYNNEI. There are 13 residues in the CDR3. The CDR3 is CASSGVVHEKLFF. CDR3 DNA sequence: TGTGCCAGCAGCGGGGTTGTTCATGAAAAACTGTTTTTT.

The sample holds a few counts of this clone. The chain couples TRBV5-4 to TRBJ2-3; D gene ambiguous. The germline V gene encodes CDR1 SGHNT and CDR2 YYREEE (reference sequence). The CDR3 runs 16 residues. Trimming stripped 0 bases from V and 3 bases from J, with 14 bases between. This CDR3 reads CASSLEVGIQTDTQYF. CDR3 coding DNA: TGTGCCAGCAGCTTGGAGGTGGGCATTCAGACAGATACGCAGTATTTT.

The chain is built from TRBV7-9 and TRBJ1-2, with 9 bases fitting TRBD1. From germline, CDR1 is SEHNR and CDR2 FQNEAQ (reference sequence). The CDR3 extends over 15 amino acids. V shed 5 bases and J 8 bases; nucleotides not matched to a gene: 12. The chain's CDR3 is CASSPKLGQGLGYTF. The CDR3, as DNA: TGTGCCAGCAGCCCAAAGCTGGGACAGGGATTGGGCTACACCTTC.

The chain links TRBV30 to TRBJ2-2; no clear D. The germline V gene encodes CDR1 GTSNPN and CDR2 SVGIG (reference sequence). The CDR3 is made up of 12 amino acids. Trimming stripped 2 bases from V and 9 bases from J, with 10 bases between. The chain's CDR3 is CAWSPQRRELFF. CDR3 in DNA: TGTGCCTGGAGTCCTCAACGAAGGGAGCTGTTTTTT. Looking up the rest from reference TRBV30 and TRBJ2-2 gives the full variable domain: SQTIHQWPATLVQPVGSPLSLECTVEGTSNPNLYWYRQAAGRGLQLLFYSVGIGQISSEVPQNLSASRPQDRQFILSSKKLLLSDSGFYLCAWSPQRRELFFGEGSRLTVL.

The chain joins TRBV7-2 to TRBJ2-5, with D maybe TRBD2 (5 bases). Per the germline V gene, CDR1 is SGHTA and CDR2 is FQGNSA. This CDR3 comprises 15 residues. V lost 4 bases to trimming and J lost 2 bases, with 14 bases between them. The CDR3 DNA is TGTGCCAGCAGCTCCCGACTCGACTATCAAGAGACCCAGTACTTC. Encoded protein: CASSSRLDYQETQYF.

This chain joins TRBV6-2 or TRBV6-3 and TRBJ1-5; 7 bases align to TRBD1. This CDR3 is 16 amino acids long. Germline-derived CDR1 and CDR2 are MNHEY and SVGEGT. V trimming: 5 bases; J trimming: 0 bases; junction bases outside the gene matches: 7. Here the CDR3 reads CASSGAGQRSNQPQHF. DNA of the CDR3: TGTGCCAGCAGTGGGGCGGGACAGCGTAGCAATCAGCCCCAGCATTTT.

The chain combines TRBV28 with TRBJ2-7; D is unresolved. From germline, CDR1 is MDHEN and CDR2 SYDVKM. The V end was cut by 6 bases, the J end by 0 bases, with 15 bases between. The CDR3 totals 15 residues. The CDR3 DNA follows: TGTGCCAGCAGGTCAGCAGACATAAGCTCCTACGAGCAGTACTTC. Amino acids: CASRSADISSYEQYF.

The chain links TRBV28 to TRBJ1-4; D unclear. Germline CDR1 reads MDHEN; CDR2 reads SYDVKM. CDR3 length: 14 amino acids. Trimming removed 5 bases at V and 7 bases at J, with 14 bases between. This chain's CDR3 is CASSRGPEGEKLFF. As DNA, the CDR3 is TGTGCCAGCAGTCGCGGACCGGAGGGTGAAAAACTGTTTTTT.

The sample holds one count of this clone. The chain uses TRBV19 and TRBJ1-5; 7 bases are shared with TRBD1. This CDR3 is built from 16 residues. CDR1 LNHDA and CDR2 SQIVND come from the germline V gene (reference sequence). The ends lost 3 bases at V and 2 bases at J; junction bases unmatched: 7. CDR3 residues: CASSMVSGGGNQPQHF. CDR3 nucleotides: TGTGCCAGTAGTATGGTGTCAGGGGGAGGCAATCAGCCCCAGCATTTT. Full variable domain (outside the CDR3, taken from reference TRBV19 and TRBJ1-5): DGGITQSPKYLFRKEGQNVTLSCEQNLNHDAMYWYRQDPGQGLRLIYYSQIVNDFQKGDIAEGYSVSREKKESFPLTVTSAQKNPTAFYLCASSMVSGGGNQPQHFGDGTRLSIL.

This chain connects TRBV7-9 to TRBJ2-7; TRBD2 matches at 11 bases. The CDR3 contains 16 residues. Losses at the gene ends were 4 bases for V and 0 bases for J; bases not matched to a gene: 5. Germline loops: CDR1 SEHNR, CDR2 FQNEAQ (reference sequence). The CDR3 reads CASSSQTSGASYEQYF. CDR3 nucleotide sequence: TGTGCCAGCAGCTCGCAGACTAGCGGGGCCTCCTACGAGCAGTACTTC. The variable domain in full, completed from reference TRBV7-9 and TRBJ2-7, reads DTGVSQNPRHKITKRGQNVTFRCDPISEHNRLYWYRQTLGQGPEFLTYFQNEAQLEKSRLLSDRFSAERPKGSFSTLEIQRTEQGDSAMYLCASSSQTSGASYEQYFGPGTRLTVT.

This clone was recorded only once. This chain links TRBV6-4 with TRBJ2-5, with D unclear. The CDR3 is made up of 13 amino acids. Germline V gene sequence: CDR1 MRHNA, CDR2 SNTAGT. V was cut by 4 bases and J by 4 bases, with 10 bases left in between. The CDR3, as DNA: TGTGCCAGCAGTGGCACTTGGGGAGAGACCCAGTACTTC. Amino acid sequence: CASSGTWGETQYF.

The CDR3 reads CASSYSFSDSHQETQYF. Written as DNA, the CDR3 is TGTGCCAGCAGTTACTCCTTTTCGGACAGCCACCAAGAGACCCAGTACTTC. V is TRBV6-7 and J is TRBJ2-5; D is possibly TRBD1 (6 bases). TRBV6-7 is given ORF status, its function remaining uncertain. Trimming took 0 bases from V and 0 from J, leaving 14 bases between them. This CDR3 is 17 amino acids long.

The chain is built from TRBV11-2 and TRBJ2-3; 7 bases align to TRBD2. Trimming removed 1 base from V and 3 bases from J; junction bases left unmatched: 7. CDR3 length: 16 amino acids. Per germline, CDR1 SGHAT and CDR2 FQNNGV. The CDR3 DNA sequence: TGTGCCAGCAGCTTAGCTTTAGCGGGCCGTACAGATACGCAGTATTTT. Protein sequence: CASSLALAGRTDTQYF. The variable domain in full, with the rest retrieved from reference TRBV11-2 and TRBJ2-3, is EAGVAQSPRYKIIEKRQSVAFWCNPISGHATLYWYQQILGQGPKLLIQFQNNGVVDDSQLPKDRFSAERLKGVDSTLKIQPAKLEDSAVYLCASSLALAGRTDTQYFGPGTRLTVL.

In this sample, this clone turned up a few times. The chain is built from TRBV4-2 and TRBJ1-3; the D is unclear. Germline lookup yields CDR1 LGHNA and CDR2 YNFKEQ. This CDR3 is 12 amino acids long. The V and J ends lost 0 bases and 13 bases respectively, with 10 bases between them. The CDR3 sequence is CASSQDQDWIYF. DNA for the CDR3: TGTGCCAGCAGCCAAGATCAGGACTGGATATATTTT.